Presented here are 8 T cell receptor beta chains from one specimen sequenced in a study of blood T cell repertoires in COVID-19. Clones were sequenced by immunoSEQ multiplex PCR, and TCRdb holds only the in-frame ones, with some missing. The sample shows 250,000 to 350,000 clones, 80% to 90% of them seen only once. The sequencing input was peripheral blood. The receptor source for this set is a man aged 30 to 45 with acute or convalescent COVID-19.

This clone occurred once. Here the CDR3 reads CASSEAVGGSSYNEQFF. CDR3 DNA sequence: TGTGCCAGCAGTGAAGCTGTGGGAGGAAGTTCCTACAATGAGCAGTTCTTC. The chain is built from TRBV6-1 and TRBJ2-1, with D possibly TRBD2 on 6 matching bases. CDR1 MNHNS and CDR2 SASEGT come from the germline V gene. The CDR3 contains 17 residues. V gave up 0 bases and J gave up 1 base, with 13 bases separating them.

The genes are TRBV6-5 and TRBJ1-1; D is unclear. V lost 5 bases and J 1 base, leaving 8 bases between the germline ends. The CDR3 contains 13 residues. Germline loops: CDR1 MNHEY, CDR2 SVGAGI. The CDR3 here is CASSLTQNTEAFF. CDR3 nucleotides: TGTGCCAGCAGTCTAACTCAGAACACTGAAGCTTTCTTT.

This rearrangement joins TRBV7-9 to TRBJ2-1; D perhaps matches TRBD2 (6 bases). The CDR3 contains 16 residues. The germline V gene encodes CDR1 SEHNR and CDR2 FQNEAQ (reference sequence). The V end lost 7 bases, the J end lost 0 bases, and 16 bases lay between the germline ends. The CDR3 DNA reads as TGTGCCAGCATCTTTAGCGGATCTAGCTCCTACAATGAGCAGTTCTTC. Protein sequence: CASIFSGSSSYNEQFF.

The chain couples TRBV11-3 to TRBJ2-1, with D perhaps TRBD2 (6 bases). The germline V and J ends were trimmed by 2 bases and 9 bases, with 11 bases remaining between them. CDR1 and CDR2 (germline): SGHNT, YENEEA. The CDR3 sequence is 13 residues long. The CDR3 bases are TGTGCCAGCAGCTTACCCCCCGGGGGTGAGCAGTTCTTC. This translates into CASSLPPGGEQFF.

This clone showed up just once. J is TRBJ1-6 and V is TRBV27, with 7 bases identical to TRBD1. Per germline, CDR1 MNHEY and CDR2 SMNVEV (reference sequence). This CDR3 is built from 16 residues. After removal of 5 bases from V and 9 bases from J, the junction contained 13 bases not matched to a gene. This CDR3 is CASSRLLQGHVSPLHF. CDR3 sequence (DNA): TGTGCCAGCAGTCGTCTATTACAGGGGCATGTTTCACCCCTCCACTTT.

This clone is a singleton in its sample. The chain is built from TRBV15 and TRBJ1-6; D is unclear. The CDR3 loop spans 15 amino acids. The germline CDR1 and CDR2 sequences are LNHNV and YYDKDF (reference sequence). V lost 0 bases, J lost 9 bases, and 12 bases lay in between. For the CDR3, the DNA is TGTGCCACCAGCAGAGATGCAACAGAAGGTTCACCCCTCCACTTT. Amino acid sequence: CATSRDATEGSPLHF.

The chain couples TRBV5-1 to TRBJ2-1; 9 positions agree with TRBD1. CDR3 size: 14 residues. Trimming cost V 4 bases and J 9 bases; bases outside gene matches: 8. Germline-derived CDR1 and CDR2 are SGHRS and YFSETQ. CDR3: CASSRDRDLGEQFF. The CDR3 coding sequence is TGCGCCAGCAGCCGGGACAGGGATTTAGGTGAGCAGTTCTTC. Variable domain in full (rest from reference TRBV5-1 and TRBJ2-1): KAGVTQTPRYLIKTRGQQVTLSCSPISGHRSVSWYQQTPGQGLQFLFEYFSETQRNKGNFPGRFSGRQFSNSRSEMNVSTLELGDSALYLCASSRDRDLGEQFFGPGTRLTVL.

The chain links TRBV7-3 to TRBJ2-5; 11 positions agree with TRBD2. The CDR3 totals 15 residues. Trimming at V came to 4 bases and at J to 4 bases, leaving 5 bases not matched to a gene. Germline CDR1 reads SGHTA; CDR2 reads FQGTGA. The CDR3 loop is CASSSFGLAGETQYF. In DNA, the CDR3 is TGTGCCAGCAGCTCCTTTGGACTAGCGGGAGAGACCCAGTACTTC.